Listed below are T cell receptor beta chains from one sample, sequenced in a study of T-cell memory formation after mild COVID-19. TCRdb itself ran the 5' RACE reads through MiXCR, one entry per CDR3 protein. Altogether roughly 450,000 distinct CDR3 sequences are present, 15% to 20% being singletons, with the ten largest covering 10% to 15%. Input material: PBMCs or a T cell subset sorted from them (not recorded which). Receptors were obtained from an adult woman who had mild COVID-19 (a few samples of this study predate the infection). Cell type and time point are not known. The CDR3 runs from the conserved cysteine through the conserved F or W. Each record gives: V gene, clone size, D gene, J gene, CDR3 DNA, CDR3 protein. D genes are given only for firm matches. Size is omitted from some rows. Given values are once, few, many or a class for expanded clones.

v_gene: TRBV27
abundance: few
d_gene: TRBD2
j_gene: TRBJ2-3
CDR3nt: TGTGCCAGCAGTTTAATGGGACTAGCGGTCCCCCGACCCACAGATACGCAGTATTTT
CDR3aa: CASSLMGLAVPRPTDTQYF

v_gene: TRBV7-9
abundance: .
d_gene: .
j_gene: TRBJ2-1
CDR3nt: TGTGCCAGCAGCTCAGAGGTGGCAGGGTTCGATGAGCAGTTCTTC
CDR3aa: CASSSEVAGFDEQFF

v_gene: TRBV19
abundance: few
d_gene: TRBD2
j_gene: TRBJ2-1
CDR3nt: TGTGCCAGTAGTAATTCAGGACTAGCGGAAGGGCCTCTCAATGAGCAGTTCTTC
CDR3aa: CASSNSGLAEGPLNEQFF

v_gene: TRBV7-9
abundance: few
d_gene: TRBD2
j_gene: TRBJ2-1
CDR3nt: TGTGCCAGCAGCTTAGAATTGATCGTCCCTAGCGGGAGTAATGAGCAGTTCTTC
CDR3aa: CASSLELIVPSGSNEQFF

v_gene: TRBV12-3/TRBV12-4
abundance: few
d_gene: .
j_gene: TRBJ2-7
CDR3nt: TGTGCCAGCAACACGGACCCGGCTGGCGAGCAGTACTTC
CDR3aa: CASNTDPAGEQYF

v_gene: TRBV25-1
abundance: few
d_gene: .
j_gene: TRBJ2-6
CDR3nt: TGTGCCAGCAGTGTGGACGGCCCTTCTGGGGCCAACGTCCTGACTTTC
CDR3aa: CASSVDGPSGANVLTF

v_gene: TRBV12-3/TRBV12-4
abundance: few
d_gene: .
j_gene: TRBJ2-7
CDR3nt: TGTGCCAGCAGCCGGGCGTCTTTGTTAGTCCTATCTTTATCCTACGAGCAGTACTTC
CDR3aa: CASSRASLLVLSLSYEQYF

v_gene: TRBV29-1
abundance: few
d_gene: TRBD1
j_gene: TRBJ2-1
CDR3nt: TGCAGCGCAGGGACAGGTAGAACCTACAATGAGCAGTTCTTC
CDR3aa: CSAGTGRTYNEQFF

v_gene: TRBV18
abundance: .
d_gene: TRBD2
j_gene: TRBJ2-1
CDR3nt: TGTGCCAGCTCACCACCTGGGACTAGAACGAACAATGAGCAGTTCTTC
CDR3aa: CASSPPGTRTNNEQFF

v_gene: TRBV12-3/TRBV12-4
abundance: .
d_gene: .
j_gene: TRBJ2-3
CDR3nt: TGTGCCAGCAGTTTGTCAGGGACGGGCCTGGCGCAGTATTTT
CDR3aa: CASSLSGTGLAQYF

v_gene: TRBV10-1
abundance: few
d_gene: TRBD1
j_gene: TRBJ2-7
CDR3nt: TGCGCCAGCAGACCCGACAGGGGCTCCTACGAGCAGTACTTC
CDR3aa: CASRPDRGSYEQYF

v_gene: TRBV6-1
abundance: .
d_gene: TRBD1
j_gene: TRBJ2-7
CDR3nt: TGTGCCAGCAGTGTAGCAGGGGGCTCCTCTTCCTACGAGCAGTACTTC
CDR3aa: CASSVAGGSSSYEQYF

v_gene: TRBV10-3
abundance: .
d_gene: .
j_gene: TRBJ1-6
CDR3nt: TGTGCCATCAGTGATCTGGGGGGACGGAGCTCCTATAATTCACCCCTCCACTTT
CDR3aa: CAISDLGGRSSYNSPLHF

v_gene: TRBV2
abundance: few
d_gene: .
j_gene: TRBJ2-7
CDR3nt: TGTGCCAGCAGTGAGGGACTCGTACTCTCCTACGAGCAGTACTTC
CDR3aa: CASSEGLVLSYEQYF

v_gene: TRBV7-7
abundance: .
d_gene: TRBD2
j_gene: TRBJ2-1
CDR3nt: TGTGCTAGCAGCACAGGGACTAGCGGATCCTACAATGAGCAGTTCTTC
CDR3aa: CASSTGTSGSYNEQFF

v_gene: TRBV20-1
abundance: few
d_gene: .
j_gene: TRBJ1-5
CDR3nt: TGCAGTGCTAGTTGGCAGAAACTTCATAATCAGCCCCAGCATTTT
CDR3aa: CSASWQKLHNQPQHF

v_gene: TRBV5-1
abundance: .
d_gene: .
j_gene: TRBJ2-3
CDR3nt: TGCGCCAGCAGCTTGGACGGGGCGAGGTCGGATACGCAGTATTTT
CDR3aa: CASSLDGARSDTQYF

v_gene: TRBV11-3
abundance: .
d_gene: .
j_gene: TRBJ1-6
CDR3nt: TGTGCCAGCAGCTTAGATCTGGGGTCACCCCTCCACTTT
CDR3aa: CASSLDLGSPLHF

v_gene: TRBV10-3
abundance: .
d_gene: .
j_gene: TRBJ2-3
CDR3nt: TGTGCCATCAGTGATATGGGCACAGATACGCAGTATTTT
CDR3aa: CAISDMGTDTQYF

v_gene: TRBV10-3
abundance: .
d_gene: .
j_gene: TRBJ1-1
CDR3nt: TGTGCCATCAGTAACAGTTTGAACACTGAAGCTTTCTTT
CDR3aa: CAISNSLNTEAFF

v_gene: TRBV29-1
abundance: few
d_gene: TRBD1
j_gene: TRBJ1-1
CDR3nt: TGCAGCGCCGACAGGGGCCCTGAAGCTTTCTTT
CDR3aa: CSADRGPEAFF

v_gene: TRBV5-1
abundance: .
d_gene: .
j_gene: TRBJ1-1
CDR3nt: TGCGCCAGCAGCCCCAACGCGGGACTTAAGAACACTGAAGCTTTCTTT
CDR3aa: CASSPNAGLKNTEAFF

v_gene: TRBV12-3/TRBV12-4
abundance: few
d_gene: .
j_gene: TRBJ2-7
CDR3nt: TGTGCCAGCAGTTTGCCGGGGGCGCGAGAGCAGTACTTC
CDR3aa: CASSLPGAREQYF

v_gene: TRBV28
abundance: few
d_gene: TRBD2
j_gene: TRBJ2-7
CDR3nt: TGTGCCAGCAGTTCGCGCAGACTAGCCCCGTACTACGAGCAGTACTTC
CDR3aa: CASSSRRLAPYYEQYF

v_gene: TRBV7-3
abundance: .
d_gene: .
j_gene: TRBJ2-6
CDR3nt: TGTGCCAGCAGCTTTTCGGGACAACTATACTCTGGGGCCAACGTCCTGACTTTC
CDR3aa: CASSFSGQLYSGANVLTF

v_gene: TRBV5-1
abundance: .
d_gene: TRBD1
j_gene: TRBJ1-1
CDR3nt: TGCGCCAGCAGCTTCGGGACAGGGGGTACCACTGAAGCTTTCTTT
CDR3aa: CASSFGTGGTTEAFF

v_gene: TRBV5-5
abundance: .
d_gene: TRBD1
j_gene: TRBJ1-5
CDR3nt: TGTGCCAGCAGCAAAACAGGGGTTCAGCCCCAGCATTTT
CDR3aa: CASSKTGVQPQHF

v_gene: TRBV3-1
abundance: .
d_gene: .
j_gene: TRBJ2-5
CDR3nt: TGTGCCAGCAGCCACCCAGGGGGGGATCAAGAGACCCAGTACTTC
CDR3aa: CASSHPGGDQETQYF

v_gene: TRBV10-3
abundance: few
d_gene: TRBD1
j_gene: TRBJ2-1
CDR3nt: TGTGCCATCAGTGAGCGGAAGACAGGGGCTGGCTATGAGCAGTTCTTC
CDR3aa: CAISERKTGAGYEQFF

v_gene: TRBV29-1
abundance: few
d_gene: .
j_gene: TRBJ2-7
CDR3nt: TGCAGCGTTGGCTCCCTTATTGGGTCTTCCTACGAGCAGTACTTC
CDR3aa: CSVGSLIGSSYEQYF

v_gene: TRBV12-3/TRBV12-4
abundance: few
d_gene: .
j_gene: TRBJ1-5
CDR3nt: TGTGCCAGCACCGACGGGTTTCAGCCCCAGCATTTT
CDR3aa: CASTDGFQPQHF

v_gene: TRBV7-9
abundance: few
d_gene: .
j_gene: TRBJ2-1
CDR3nt: TGTGCCAGCAGCCCCAAGACCTGGGATGAGCAGTTCTTC
CDR3aa: CASSPKTWDEQFF

v_gene: TRBV20-1
abundance: .
d_gene: .
j_gene: TRBJ2-3
CDR3nt: TGCAGTATGGGCGGGGGCACAGATACGCAGTATTTT
CDR3aa: CSMGGGTDTQYF

v_gene: TRBV2
abundance: few
d_gene: TRBD1
j_gene: TRBJ2-3
CDR3nt: TGTGCCAGCAGTGTGGGACAGGGGGCAGATACGCAGTATTTT
CDR3aa: CASSVGQGADTQYF

v_gene: TRBV5-6
abundance: few
d_gene: .
j_gene: TRBJ2-7
CDR3nt: TGTGCCAGCAGCTTGGTTACGGGAAACTACTACGAGCAGTACTTC
CDR3aa: CASSLVTGNYYEQYF

v_gene: TRBV7-9
abundance: .
d_gene: TRBD1
j_gene: TRBJ2-2
CDR3nt: TGTGCCAGCAGCTTAACACCGGGACAGGGGGCCGGGGAGCTGTTTTTT
CDR3aa: CASSLTPGQGAGELFF

v_gene: TRBV10-3
abundance: few
d_gene: TRBD1
j_gene: TRBJ2-7
CDR3nt: TGTGCCATCAGTGACCGGGACAGGGGTTACGAGCAGTACTTC
CDR3aa: CAISDRDRGYEQYF

v_gene: TRBV3-1
abundance: few
d_gene: .
j_gene: TRBJ2-1
CDR3nt: TGTGCCAGCAGCCCGGGAGCCAACTCCTACAATGAGCAGTTCTTC
CDR3aa: CASSPGANSYNEQFF